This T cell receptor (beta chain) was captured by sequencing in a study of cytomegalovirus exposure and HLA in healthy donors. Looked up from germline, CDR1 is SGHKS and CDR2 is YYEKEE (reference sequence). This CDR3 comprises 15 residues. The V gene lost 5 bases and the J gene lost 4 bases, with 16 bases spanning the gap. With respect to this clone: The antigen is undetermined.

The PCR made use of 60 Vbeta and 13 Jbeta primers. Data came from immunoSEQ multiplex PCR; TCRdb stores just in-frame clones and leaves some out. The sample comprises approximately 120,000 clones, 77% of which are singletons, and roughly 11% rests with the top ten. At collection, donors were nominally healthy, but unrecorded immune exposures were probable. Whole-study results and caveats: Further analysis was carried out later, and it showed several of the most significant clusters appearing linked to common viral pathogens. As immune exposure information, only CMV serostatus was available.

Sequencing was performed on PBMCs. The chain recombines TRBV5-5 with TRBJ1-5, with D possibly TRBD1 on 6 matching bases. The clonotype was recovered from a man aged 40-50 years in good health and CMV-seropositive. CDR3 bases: TGTGCCAGCAGTTCCCGCGACAGGTATAATCAGCCCCAGCATTTT. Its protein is CASSSRDRYNQPQHF.